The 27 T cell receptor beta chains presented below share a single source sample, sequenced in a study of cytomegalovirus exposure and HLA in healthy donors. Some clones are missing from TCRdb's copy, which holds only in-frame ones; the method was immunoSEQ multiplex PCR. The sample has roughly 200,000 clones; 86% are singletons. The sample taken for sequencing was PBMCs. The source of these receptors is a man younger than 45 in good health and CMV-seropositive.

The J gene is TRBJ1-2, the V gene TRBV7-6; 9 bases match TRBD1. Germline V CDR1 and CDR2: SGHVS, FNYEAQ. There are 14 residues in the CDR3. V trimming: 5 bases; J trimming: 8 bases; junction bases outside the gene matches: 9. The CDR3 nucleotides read TGTGCCAGCAGCCCCGGGACAGGGAACGGCGGCTACACCTTC. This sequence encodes CASSPGTGNGGYTF.

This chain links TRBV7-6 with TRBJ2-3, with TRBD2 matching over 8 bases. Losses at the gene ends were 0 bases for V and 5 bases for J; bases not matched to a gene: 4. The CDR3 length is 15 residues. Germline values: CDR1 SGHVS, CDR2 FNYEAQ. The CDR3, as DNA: TGTGCCAGCAGCTTAGCCCCCGGGGGGGGAGATACGCAGTATTTT. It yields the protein CASSLAPGGGDTQYF.

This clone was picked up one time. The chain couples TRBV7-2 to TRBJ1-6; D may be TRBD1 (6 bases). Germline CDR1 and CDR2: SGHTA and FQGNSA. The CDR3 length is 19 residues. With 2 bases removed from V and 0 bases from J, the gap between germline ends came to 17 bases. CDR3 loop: CASSLSGGQLSSYNSPLHF. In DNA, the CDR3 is TGTGCCAGCAGCTTATCTGGCGGACAGTTGAGCTCCTATAATTCACCCCTCCACTTT.

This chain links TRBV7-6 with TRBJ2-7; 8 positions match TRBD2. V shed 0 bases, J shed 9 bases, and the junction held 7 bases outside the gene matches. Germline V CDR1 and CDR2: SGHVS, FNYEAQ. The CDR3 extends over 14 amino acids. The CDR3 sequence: CASSLARTSSVQYF. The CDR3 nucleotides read TGTGCCAGCAGCTTAGCGAGGACTAGCTCGGTGCAGTACTTC.

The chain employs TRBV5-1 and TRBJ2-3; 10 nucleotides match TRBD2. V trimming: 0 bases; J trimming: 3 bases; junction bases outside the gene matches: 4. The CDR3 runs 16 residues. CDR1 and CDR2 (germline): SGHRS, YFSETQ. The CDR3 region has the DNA TGCGCCAGCAGCTTGGGGCCTAGCGGGAGTACAGATACGCAGTATTTT. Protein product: CASSLGPSGSTDTQYF. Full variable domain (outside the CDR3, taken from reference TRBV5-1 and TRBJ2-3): KAGVTQTPRYLIKTRGQQVTLSCSPISGHRSVSWYQQTPGQGLQFLFEYFSETQRNKGNFPGRFSGRQFSNSRSEMNVSTLELGDSALYLCASSLGPSGSTDTQYFGPGTRLTVL.

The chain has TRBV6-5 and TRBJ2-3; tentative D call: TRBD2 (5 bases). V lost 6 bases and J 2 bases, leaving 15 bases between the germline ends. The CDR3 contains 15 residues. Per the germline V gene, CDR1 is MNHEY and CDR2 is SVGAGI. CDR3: CASRAAGSYTDTQYF. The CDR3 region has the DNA TGTGCCAGCAGGGCCGCGGGCTCTTACACAGATACGCAGTATTTT.

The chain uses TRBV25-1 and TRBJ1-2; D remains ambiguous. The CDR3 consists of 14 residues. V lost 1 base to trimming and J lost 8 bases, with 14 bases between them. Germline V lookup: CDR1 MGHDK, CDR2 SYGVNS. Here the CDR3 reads CASSELRALRGYTF. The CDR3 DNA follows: TGTGCCAGCAGTGAATTGAGAGCCCTGAGGGGCTACACCTTC.

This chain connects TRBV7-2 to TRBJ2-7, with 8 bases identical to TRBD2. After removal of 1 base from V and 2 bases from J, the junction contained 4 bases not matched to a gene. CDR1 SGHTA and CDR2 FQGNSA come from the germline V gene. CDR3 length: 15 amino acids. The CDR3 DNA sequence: TGTGCCAGCAGCTTAGTTGCGGGAGGAGCCTACGAGCAGTACTTC. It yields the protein CASSLVAGGAYEQYF.

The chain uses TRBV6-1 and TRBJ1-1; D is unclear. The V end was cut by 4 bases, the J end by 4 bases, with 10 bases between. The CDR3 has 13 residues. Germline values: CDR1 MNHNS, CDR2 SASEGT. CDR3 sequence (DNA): TGTGCCAGCAGTGCTTACCTGGGCACTGAAGCTTTCTTT. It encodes CASSAYLGTEAFF.

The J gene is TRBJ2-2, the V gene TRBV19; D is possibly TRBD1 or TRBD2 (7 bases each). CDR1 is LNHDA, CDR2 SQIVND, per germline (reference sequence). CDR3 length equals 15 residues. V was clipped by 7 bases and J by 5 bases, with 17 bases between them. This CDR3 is CASTRGGPGTGELFF. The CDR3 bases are TGTGCCAGTACCAGGGGGGGTCCTGGGACCGGGGAGCTGTTTTTT.

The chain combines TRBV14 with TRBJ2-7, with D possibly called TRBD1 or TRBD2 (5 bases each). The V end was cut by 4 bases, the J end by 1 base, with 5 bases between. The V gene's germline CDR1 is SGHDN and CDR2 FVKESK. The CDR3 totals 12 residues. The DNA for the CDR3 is TGTGCCAGCAGCCGGGGGTCCTACGAGCAGTACTTC. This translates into CASSRGSYEQYF.

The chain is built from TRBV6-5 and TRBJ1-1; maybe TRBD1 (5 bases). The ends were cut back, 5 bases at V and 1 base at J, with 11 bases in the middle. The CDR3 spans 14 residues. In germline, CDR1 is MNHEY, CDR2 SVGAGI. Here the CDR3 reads CASSAGWGNTEAFF. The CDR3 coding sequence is TGTGCCAGCAGTGCAGGGTGGGGGAACACTGAAGCTTTCTTT.

The CDR3 DNA is TGCGCCAGCAGCCAACGCGGGGGGCTGAACAATGAGCAGTTCTTC. It encodes CASSQRGGLNNEQFF. J is TRBJ2-1 and V is TRBV4-1, with TRBD2 identical over 8 bases. Germline V gene data show CDR1 as MGHRA and CDR2 as YSYEKL. After removal of 2 bases from V and 5 bases from J, the junction contained 5 bases not matched to a gene. The CDR3 has 15 amino acids.

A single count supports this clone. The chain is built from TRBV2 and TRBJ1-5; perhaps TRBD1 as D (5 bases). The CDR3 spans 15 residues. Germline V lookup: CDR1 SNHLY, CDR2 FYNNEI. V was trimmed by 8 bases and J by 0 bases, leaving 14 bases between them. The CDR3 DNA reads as TGTGCCAGCCAAGCCGGACACTATAGCAATCAGCCCCAGCATTTT. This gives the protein CASQAGHYSNQPQHF.

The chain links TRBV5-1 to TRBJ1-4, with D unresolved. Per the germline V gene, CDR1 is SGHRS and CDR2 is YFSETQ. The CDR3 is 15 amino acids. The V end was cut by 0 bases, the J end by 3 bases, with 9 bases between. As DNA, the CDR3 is TGCGCCAGCAGCTTGGGCCTCGTGGCTAATGAAAAACTGTTTTTT. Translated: CASSLGLVANEKLFF.

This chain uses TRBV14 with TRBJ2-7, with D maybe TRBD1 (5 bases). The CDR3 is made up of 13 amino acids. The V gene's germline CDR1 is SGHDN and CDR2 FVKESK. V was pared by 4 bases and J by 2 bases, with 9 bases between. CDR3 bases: TGTGCCAGCAGCCGGGGCGGCACCTACGAGCAGTACTTC. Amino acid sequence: CASSRGGTYEQYF.

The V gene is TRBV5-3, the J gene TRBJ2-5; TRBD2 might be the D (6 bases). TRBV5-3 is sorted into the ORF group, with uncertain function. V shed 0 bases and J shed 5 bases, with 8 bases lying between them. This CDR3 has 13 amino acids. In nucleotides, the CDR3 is TGTGCCAGAAGCTTGGGAGGGAGGGAGACCCAGTACTTC. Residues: CARSLGGRETQYF.

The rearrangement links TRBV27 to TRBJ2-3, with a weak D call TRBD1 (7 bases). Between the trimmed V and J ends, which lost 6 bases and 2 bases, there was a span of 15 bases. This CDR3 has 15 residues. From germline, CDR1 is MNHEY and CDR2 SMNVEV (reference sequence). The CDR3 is CASRLAGQLTDTQYF. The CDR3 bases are TGTGCCAGCAGATTGGCGGGACAGCTCACAGATACGCAGTATTTT.

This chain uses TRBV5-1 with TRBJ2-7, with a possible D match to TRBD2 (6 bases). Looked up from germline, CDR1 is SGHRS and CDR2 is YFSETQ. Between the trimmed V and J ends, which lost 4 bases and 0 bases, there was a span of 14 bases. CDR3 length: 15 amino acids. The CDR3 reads CASSALAPSSYEQYF. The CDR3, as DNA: TGCGCCAGCAGCGCCCTAGCGCCATCCTCCTACGAGCAGTACTTC.

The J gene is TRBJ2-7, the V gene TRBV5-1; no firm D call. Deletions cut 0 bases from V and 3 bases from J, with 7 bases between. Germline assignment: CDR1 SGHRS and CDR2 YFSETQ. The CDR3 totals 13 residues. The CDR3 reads CASSLAEDYEQYF. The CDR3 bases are TGCGCCAGCAGCTTGGCCGAGGACTACGAGCAGTACTTC. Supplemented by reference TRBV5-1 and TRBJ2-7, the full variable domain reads KAGVTQTPRYLIKTRGQQVTLSCSPISGHRSVSWYQQTPGQGLQFLFEYFSETQRNKGNFPGRFSGRQFSNSRSEMNVSTLELGDSALYLCASSLAEDYEQYFGPGTRLTVT.

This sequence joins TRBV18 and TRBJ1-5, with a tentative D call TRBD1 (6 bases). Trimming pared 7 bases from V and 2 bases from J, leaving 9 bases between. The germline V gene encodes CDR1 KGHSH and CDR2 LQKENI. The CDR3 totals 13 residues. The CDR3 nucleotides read TGTGCCAGCTTTCAGGGGCGCAATCAGCCCCAGCATTTT. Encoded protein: CASFQGRNQPQHF.

DNA for the CDR3: TGCGCCAGCAGCGCAGGATCCCTAGGCACAGATACGCAGTATTTT. Its protein product is CASSAGSLGTDTQYF. V usage is TRBV5-1 and J usage is TRBJ2-3; D unclear. The V gene's germline CDR1 is SGHRS and CDR2 YFSETQ. Trimming stripped 4 bases from V and 1 base from J, with 13 bases between. This CDR3 region has 15 residues. The full variable domain, its missing parts supplied by reference TRBV5-1 and TRBJ2-3, is KAGVTQTPRYLIKTRGQQVTLSCSPISGHRSVSWYQQTPGQGLQFLFEYFSETQRNKGNFPGRFSGRQFSNSRSEMNVSTLELGDSALYLCASSAGSLGTDTQYFGPGTRLTVL.

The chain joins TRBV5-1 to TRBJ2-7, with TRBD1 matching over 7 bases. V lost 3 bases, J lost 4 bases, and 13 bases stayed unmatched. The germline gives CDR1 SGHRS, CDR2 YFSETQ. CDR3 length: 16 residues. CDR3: CASSSADRDSAYEQYF. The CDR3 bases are TGCGCCAGCAGCTCCGCGGACCGGGACAGTGCATACGAGCAGTACTTC.

The CDR3 loop is CASRSTAGGRLDEQYF. The CDR3 nucleotides read TGTGCCAGCAGGTCTACTGCGGGAGGGCGTTTGGACGAGCAGTACTTC. The chain combines TRBV28 with TRBJ2-7, with 9 bases fitting TRBD2. The length of the CDR3 is 16 residues. Germline V gives CDR1 MDHEN, CDR2 SYDVKM. Unmatched junction bases numbered 14, after V lost 6 bases and J lost 5 bases.

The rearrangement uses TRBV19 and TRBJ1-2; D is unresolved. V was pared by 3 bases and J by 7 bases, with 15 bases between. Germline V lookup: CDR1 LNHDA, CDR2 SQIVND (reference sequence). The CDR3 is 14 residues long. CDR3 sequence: CASSMVVAAAGYTF. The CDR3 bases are TGTGCCAGTAGTATGGTAGTTGCGGCCGCTGGCTACACCTTC.

The CDR3 here is CASSISRGNSYNEQFF. CDR3 DNA: TGCGCCAGCAGCATCTCGCGGGGGAACTCCTACAATGAGCAGTTCTTC. The genes are TRBV5-1 and TRBJ2-1, with 7 bases that match TRBD2. The trim removed 4 bases at V and 0 bases at J, leaving 7 bases unmatched. The CDR3 runs 16 residues. Looked up from germline, CDR1 is SGHRS and CDR2 is YFSETQ.

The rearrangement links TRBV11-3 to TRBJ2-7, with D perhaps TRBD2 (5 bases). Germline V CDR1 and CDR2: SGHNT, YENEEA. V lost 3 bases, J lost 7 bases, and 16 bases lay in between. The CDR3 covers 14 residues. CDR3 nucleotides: TGTGCCAGCAGCTTTGGAGGACGGATGGGAGAGCAGTACTTC. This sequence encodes CASSFGGRMGEQYF. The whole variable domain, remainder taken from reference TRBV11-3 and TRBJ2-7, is EAGVVQSPRYKIIEKKQPVAFWCNPISGHNTLYWYLQNLGQGPELLIRYENEEAVDDSQLPKDRFSAERLKGVDSTLKIQPAELGDSAVYLCASSFGGRMGEQYFGPGTRLTVT.